This T cell receptor (beta chain) came from a study of blood T cell repertoires in COVID-19 (dated by TCRdb to between 2020 and 2021). In terms of the full investigation: Samples covering the acute and convalescent phases of COVID-19 were provided by collaborators in the United States, Italy and Spain. The repertoires were released in a freely available public database meant as a resource for research on the immune response to SARS-CoV-2. The prospective study material was composed of cDNA or gDNA derived from T cells, B-cell-depleted T cells, or PBMCs. Samples came from the ongoing ImmuneRACE study (first 160 participants) plus 1,254 subjects from 6 global collaborators. Subjects who had been exposed to COVID-19, were actively infected with it, or had recovered from it provided the deeply sampled blood TCRbeta repertoires that made up the dataset. Where available, HLA class I and class II types were obtained from metadata supplied by the sample provider rather than from assay-based typing. Sample metadata almost always included a de-identified subject ID, COVID-19 status, age in years and sex.

The collaborating institutions used their own protocols to collect whole blood in K2EDTA tubes. For TCRbeta analysis, collaborators shipped samples in one of three forms: frozen whole blood, isolated PBMCs, or DNA extracted from either of those sample types. The paper's findings and limits, for the study overall: How much clinical and demographic metadata was included differed by source and by participant, and the metadata was provided uncurated.

Regarding this clone: The specificity of this receptor is unknown. Per-base quality was not reported, and no clone a single base away is much larger than it.

The immunoSEQ Assay, a bias-controlled multiplex PCR, was used to amplify TCRbeta CDR3 regions from genomic DNA. As for how the authors treated the data: Within the assay, amplification of reference gene primers was used to estimate how many nucleated cells each sample contained. To quantify the absolute abundance of each unique TCRbeta CDR3 rearrangement, sequence reads were collapsed and filtered. For each sample, productive Simpson clonality was calculated as the square root of Simpson's diversity index over productive rearrangements. The clones in this table, taken by TCRdb from immuneACCESS, are in-frame only. Not every clone is retained; where verified, under half of the shortfall comes from an unresolved V gene, and the cause of the rest is unknown. For V, J and clone size, that table is used; D and trimming come from the DNA. For this sample there are some 230,000 clones; roughly 85% appear just once. The ten largest clonotypes hold around 0.96% of the sample.

From its cysteine to its phenylalanine, the CDR3 spans 16 amino acids. The entry retains the CDR3 DNA only, 48 bases that are in frame from base 1. V trim: 7 bases; J trim: 7 bases; unmatched bases: 15. CDR1 and CDR2, per the germline V gene (reference sequence), are MNHNY and SVGAGI. The chain is made from TRBV6-6 and TRBJ1-2, and 10 junctional nucleotides match TRBD1. The sequencing sample was made of peripheral blood. This TCR was sampled from a man in his forties with acute or convalescent COVID-19. The DNA sequence is given as TGTGCCAGCACTGATTCGGGAAGGACAGGGGGAGGTGGCTACACCTTC. The resulting protein is CASTDSGRTGGGGYTF.